The clone carrying this T cell receptor (beta chain) was counted a single time. This record comes from a study of blood T cell repertoires in COVID-19. About the research overall: The cDNA or gDNA used as material had been derived from T cells, B-cell-depleted T cells, or PBMCs.

V trimming: 3 bases; J trimming: 8 bases; junction bases outside the gene matches: 4. This CDR3 has 15 amino acids. Germline CDR1 is MGHRA and CDR2 is YSYEKL. Cohort 3 recovery required two negative PCRs, clearance, or symptom resolution. TCRdb's table, derived via immunoSEQ multiplex PCR, lists solely in-frame clones and lacks some. The sample shows under 300,000 clones, approximately 91% of them seen only once. The sample consisted of PBMCs or T cells enriched from blood (not recorded which). This chain connects TRBV4-1 to TRBJ2-1, with TRBD2 matching over 13 bases. This clonotype was sampled from a woman in her thirties or forties who had recovered from COVID-19. The CDR3 loop is CASSQPGLAGHEQFF. The CDR3 DNA sequence: TGCGCCAGCAGCCAGCCGGGACTAGCGGGACATGAGCAGTTCTTC.